This T cell receptor (beta chain) was sequenced for a study of blood T cell repertoires in COVID-19. Profiled with immunoSEQ multiplex PCR; TCRdb holds only in-frame clones, not every one. Among 200,000 or so clones listed, around 84% were seen once. Material: peripheral blood. The receptor was isolated from a woman aged 80 or older with COVID-19, enrolled during active disease.

This chain's CDR3 is CASSPPYGYTF. In DNA form, the CDR3 reads TGCGCCAGCAGTCCCCCGTATGGCTACACCTTC. V gene TRBV23-1 combines with J gene TRBJ1-2; no clear D. TRBV23-1 is sorted into the ORF group, with uncertain function. The ends were cut back, 4 bases at V and 5 bases at J, with 5 bases in the middle. The CDR3 contains 11 residues.